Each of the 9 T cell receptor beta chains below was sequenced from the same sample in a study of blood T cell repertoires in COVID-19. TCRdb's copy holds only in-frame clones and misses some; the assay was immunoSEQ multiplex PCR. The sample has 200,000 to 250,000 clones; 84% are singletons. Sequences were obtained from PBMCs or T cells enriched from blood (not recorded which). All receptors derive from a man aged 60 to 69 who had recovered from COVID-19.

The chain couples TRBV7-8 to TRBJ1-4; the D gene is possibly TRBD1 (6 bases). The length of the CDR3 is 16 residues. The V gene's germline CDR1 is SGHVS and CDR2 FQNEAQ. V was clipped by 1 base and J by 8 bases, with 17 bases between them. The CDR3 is CASSLGGAGDGEKLFF. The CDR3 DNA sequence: TGTGCCAGCAGCTTAGGAGGGGCAGGGGATGGGGAAAAACTGTTTTTT.

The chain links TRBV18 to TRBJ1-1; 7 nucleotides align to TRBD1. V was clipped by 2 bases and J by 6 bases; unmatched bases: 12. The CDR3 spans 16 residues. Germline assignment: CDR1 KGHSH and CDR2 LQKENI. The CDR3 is CASSPASRGQRAEAFF. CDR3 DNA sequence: TGTGCCAGCTCACCAGCAAGTAGGGGACAGCGCGCTGAAGCTTTCTTT.

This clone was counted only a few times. The CDR3 sequence: CSVESGVYEQYF. CDR3 nucleotides: TGCAGCGTTGAATCGGGGGTTTACGAGCAGTACTTC. The J gene is TRBJ2-7, the V gene TRBV29-1, with D perhaps matching TRBD2 (6 bases). The CDR3 sequence is 12 residues long. V was shortened by 2 bases and J by 4 bases, with 9 bases between the two germline ends. Germline V gene data show CDR1 as SQVTM and CDR2 as ANQGSEA.

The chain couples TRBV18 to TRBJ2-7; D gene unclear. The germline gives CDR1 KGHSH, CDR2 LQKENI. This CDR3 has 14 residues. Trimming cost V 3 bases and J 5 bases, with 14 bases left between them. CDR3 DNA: TGTGCCAGCTCACCGTATCAGGATTCACACGAGCAGTACTTC. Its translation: CASSPYQDSHEQYF.

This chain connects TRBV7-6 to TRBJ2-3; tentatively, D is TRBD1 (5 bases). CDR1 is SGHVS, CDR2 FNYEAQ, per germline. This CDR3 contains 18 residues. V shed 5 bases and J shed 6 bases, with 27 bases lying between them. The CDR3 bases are TGTGCCAGCAGCCAGGGCGTGAGGTTAACGACAGCCCGTGATACGCAGTATTTT. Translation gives CASSQGVRLTTARDTQYF.

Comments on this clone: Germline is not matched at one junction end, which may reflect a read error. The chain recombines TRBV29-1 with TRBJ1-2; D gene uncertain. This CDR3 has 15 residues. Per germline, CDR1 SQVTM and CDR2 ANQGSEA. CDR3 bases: TGCAGCGTTGAAGATCTTCAGAGAAGGAGCTATGGCTATACCTTC. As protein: CSVEDLQRRSYGYTF.

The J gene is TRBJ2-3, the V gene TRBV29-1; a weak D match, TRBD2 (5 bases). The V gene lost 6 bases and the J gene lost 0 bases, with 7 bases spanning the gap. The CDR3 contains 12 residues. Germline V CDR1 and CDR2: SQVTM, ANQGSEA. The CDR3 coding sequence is TGCAGCGTGGGGAGTAGCACAGATACGCAGTATTTT. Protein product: CSVGSSTDTQYF.

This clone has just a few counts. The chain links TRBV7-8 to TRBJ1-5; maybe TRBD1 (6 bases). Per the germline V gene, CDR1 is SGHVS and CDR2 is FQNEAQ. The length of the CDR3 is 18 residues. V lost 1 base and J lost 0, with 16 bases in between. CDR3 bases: TGTGCCAGCAGCTTAGGGCCAGGGGATCCTTATAGCAATCAGCCCCAGCATTTT. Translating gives CASSLGPGDPYSNQPQHF.

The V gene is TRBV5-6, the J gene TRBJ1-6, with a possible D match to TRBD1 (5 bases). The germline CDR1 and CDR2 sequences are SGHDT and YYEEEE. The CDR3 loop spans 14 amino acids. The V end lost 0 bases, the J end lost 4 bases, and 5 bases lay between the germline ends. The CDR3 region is CASSLGQYNSPLHF. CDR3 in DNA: TGTGCCAGCAGCTTGGGACAGTATAATTCACCCCTCCACTTT.